The 20 T cell receptor beta chains in this list originate from one sample, sequenced in a study of blood T cell repertoires in COVID-19. Clones were read by immunoSEQ multiplex PCR, and TCRdb kept only the in-frame ones, dropping some. The sample yields some 90,000 clones, approximately 86% seen once. The specimen sequenced was peripheral blood. All receptors derive from a woman aged 80 or over with acute or convalescent COVID-19.

The chain is built from TRBV27 and TRBJ1-2; 8 bases align to TRBD1. V lost 4 bases, J lost 0 bases, and 13 bases stayed unmatched. Germline CDR1 MNHEY, CDR2 SMNVEV (reference sequence). The CDR3 loop spans 18 amino acids. The CDR3 here is CASSSRDRDRRTNYGYTF. The CDR3 bases are TGTGCCAGCAGTTCTAGGGACCGGGACAGGCGGACTAACTATGGCTACACCTTC.

The chain uses TRBV7-3 and TRBJ2-1; D gene ambiguous. V was pared by 0 bases and J by 0 bases, with 3 bases between. The length of the CDR3 is 14 residues. Looked up from germline, CDR1 is SGHTA and CDR2 is FQGTGA. The CDR3 sequence is CASSLTSSYNEQFF. The CDR3 DNA reads TGTGCCAGCAGCTTAACTAGCTCCTACAATGAGCAGTTCTTC.

The chain has TRBV4-1 and TRBJ2-3; 9 bases line up with TRBD1. Germline V gene lookup returns CDR1 MGHRA and CDR2 YSYEKL. This CDR3 is 19 amino acids long. The junction had 17 bases not matched to a gene; V was cut back by 1 base and J by 6 bases. The CDR3, as DNA: TGCGCCAGCAGCCAAGCCATAAGGAGACCGGGACAGGGTGGGGATACGCAGTATTTT. It codes for CASSQAIRRPGQGGDTQYF.

The V call is TRBV10-3, the J call TRBJ1-5, with D possibly TRBD1 on 6 matching bases. Germline CDR1 and CDR2: ENHRY and SYGVKD. CDR3 size: 14 residues. Trimming stripped 3 bases from V and 2 bases from J, with 8 bases between. The CDR3 DNA reads as TGTGCCATCAGTGACGCAGGGGGCAATCAGCCCCAGCATTTT. Its translation: CAISDAGGNQPQHF.

The J gene is TRBJ2-7, the V gene TRBV5-5; TRBD1 matches at 8 bases. The V gene's germline CDR1 is SGHKS and CDR2 YYEKEE (reference sequence). The CDR3 is made up of 14 amino acids. The V segment lost 1 base and the J segment 7 bases; nucleotides outside the gene matches: 7. This CDR3 is CASSLYQGAREQYF. CDR3 DNA sequence: TGTGCCAGCAGCTTGTATCAGGGGGCCAGGGAGCAGTACTTC.

The chain combines TRBV11-3 with TRBJ2-1, with TRBD1 identical over 9 bases. The CDR3 totals 13 residues. CDR1 is SGHNT, CDR2 YENEEA, per germline. Trimming removed 8 bases from V and 7 bases from J; junction bases left unmatched: 6. CDR3 sequence (DNA): TGTGCCAGCGGGGACAGGGTACGGAATGAGCAGTTCTTC. This gives the protein CASGDRVRNEQFF.

The chain's CDR3 is CATSGTVPHLNYGYTF. CDR3 coding DNA: TGTGCCACCTCCGGGACAGTCCCACACCTTAACTATGGCTACACCTTC. V usage is TRBV3-1 (or the pseudogene TRBV3-2) and J usage is TRBJ1-2, with 7 bases fitting TRBD1. Germline CDR1 and CDR2: LGHDT and YNNKEL (reference sequence). V lost 10 bases to trimming and J lost 1 base; unmatched junction nucleotides: 15. The length of the CDR3 is 16 residues.

CDR3 in amino acids: CASSLEGQGGGTEAFF. The DNA of the CDR3 is TGTGCCAGCAGCTTAGAGGGACAGGGGGGCGGCACTGAAGCTTTCTTT. The rearrangement links TRBV11-3 to TRBJ1-1, with TRBD1 matching over 11 bases. CDR3 length: 16 residues. Germline loops: CDR1 SGHNT, CDR2 YENEEA. With V trimmed by 0 bases and J by 4 bases, 4 bases remained unmatched.

This chain links TRBV19 with TRBJ1-5, with TRBD1 matching 7 bases. The CDR3 has 16 amino acids. Per the germline V gene, CDR1 is LNHDA and CDR2 is SQIVND (reference sequence). Germline trimming cut 5 bases from V and 1 base from J; bases unmatched to any gene: 8. The DNA of the CDR3 is TGTGCCAGTAGTGCAGACAGGGTGGAAAGCAATCAGCCCCAGCATTTT. It translates to CASSADRVESNQPQHF.

The rearrangement joins TRBV4-1 to TRBJ1-6; 7 positions agree with TRBD1. The V gene end was trimmed by 4 bases and the J gene end by 5 bases; junction bases not matched to a gene: 8. Germline assignment: CDR1 MGHRA and CDR2 YSYEKL. The CDR3 loop spans 16 amino acids. CDR3 nucleotides: TGCGCCAGCAGCCTAAGGACAGGCTGGGATAATTCACCCCTCCACTTT. This encodes CASSLRTGWDNSPLHF.

The V call is TRBV5-1, the J call TRBJ1-1, with unresolved D. The CDR3 consists of 14 residues. Trimming removed 1 base from V and 1 base from J, with 8 bases in between. Germline assignment: CDR1 SGHRS and CDR2 YFSETQ. The DNA for the CDR3 is TGCGCCAGCAGCTTGCGGCAGGCGAACACTGAAGCTTTCTTT. This codes for CASSLRQANTEAFF.

J is TRBJ1-2 and V is TRBV6-5; D unresolved. From germline, CDR1 is MNHEY and CDR2 SVGAGI. CDR3 length: 14 residues. V was shortened by 2 bases and J by 1 base, with 8 bases between the two germline ends. The CDR3 DNA sequence: TGTGCCAGCAGTTACGTTGGCGGTAACTATGGCTACACCTTC. Its translation: CASSYVGGNYGYTF.

V is TRBV18 and J is TRBJ2-7; 7 bases line up with TRBD1. J was trimmed by 1 base and V by 4 bases; bases with no gene match: 7. CDR3 size: 15 residues. Germline assignment: CDR1 KGHSH and CDR2 LQKENI. This chain's CDR3 is CASSREGGASYEQYF. For the CDR3, the DNA is TGTGCCAGCTCACGGGAAGGGGGCGCTTCCTACGAGCAGTACTTC.

This chain links TRBV10-3 with TRBJ1-6, with 9 bases that match TRBD1. Germline CDR1 ENHRY, CDR2 SYGVKD. This CDR3 region has 17 residues. Unmatched junction bases numbered 11, after V lost 2 bases and J lost 9 bases. CDR3 in DNA: TGTGCCATCAGTGAGGGCCCGGGACAGGGAGACGGTTCACCCCTCCACTTT. Protein sequence: CAISEGPGQGDGSPLHF.

The chain has TRBV5-4 and TRBJ1-2, with TRBD1 matching 11 bases. V shed 4 bases, J shed 5 bases, and the junction held 4 bases outside the gene matches. CDR3 size: 14 residues. The germline V gene has CDR1 SGHNT and CDR2 YYREEE (reference sequence). The CDR3 nucleotides are TGTGCCAGCAGCAGGGACAGGGGGGATTATGGCTACACCTTC. Translated: CASSRDRGDYGYTF.

The chain has TRBV29-1 and TRBJ2-7; D not resolved. The CDR3 has 11 residues. The V end was cut by 3 bases, the J end by 0 bases, with 3 bases between. The germline V gene has CDR1 SQVTM and CDR2 ANQGSEA. Written as DNA, the CDR3 is TGCAGCGTTGACAGCTCCTACGAGCAGTACTTC. It translates to CSVDSSYEQYF.

The chain has TRBV9 and TRBJ2-1; 9 nucleotides align to TRBD2. The CDR3 sequence is 16 residues long. V was pared by 0 bases and J by 2 bases, with 3 bases of the junction left unmatched. Germline assignment: CDR1 SGDLS and CDR2 YYNGEE. The CDR3 region is CASSVEAGGPYNEQFF. In DNA form, the CDR3 reads TGTGCCAGCAGCGTAGAAGCGGGGGGCCCCTACAATGAGCAGTTCTTC. The whole variable domain, filled in from reference TRBV9 and TRBJ2-1, reads DSGVTQTPKHLITATGQRVTLRCSPRSGDLSVYWYQQSLDQGLQFLIQYYNGEERAKGNILERFSAQQFPDLHSELNLSSLELGDSALYFCASSVEAGGPYNEQFFGPGTRLTVL.

In DNA form, the CDR3 reads TGCGCCAGCAGCACCAGGGGGAATGAGCAGTTCTTC. The encoded protein is CASSTRGNEQFF. V gene TRBV5-1 combines with J gene TRBJ2-1; 7 bases agree with TRBD1. The CDR3 is 12 amino acids. Per the germline V gene, CDR1 is SGHRS and CDR2 is YFSETQ. The V gene end was trimmed by 4 bases and the J gene end by 7 bases; junction bases not matched to a gene: 2.

V gene TRBV19 combines with J gene TRBJ2-1; 8 bases line up with TRBD2. CDR1 and CDR2 from the germline V gene are LNHDA and SQIVND (reference sequence). This CDR3 spans 16 amino acids. After removal of 5 bases from V and 5 bases from J, the junction contained 11 bases not matched to a gene. CDR3 loop: CASSLRSGVGHNEQFF. CDR3 DNA sequence: TGTGCCAGTAGTCTTCGTAGCGGGGTTGGACACAATGAGCAGTTCTTC.

Written as DNA, the CDR3 is TGTGCCAGCAGCCCTAAGACGAACACCGGGGAGCTGTTTTTT. Residues: CASSPKTNTGELFF. V and J are TRBV7-9 and TRBJ2-2; no definite D call. V lost 5 bases to trimming and J lost 0 bases, with 7 bases between them. Germline V gene sequence: CDR1 SEHNR, CDR2 FQNEAQ (reference sequence). This CDR3 contains 14 residues.